This T cell receptor (beta chain) comes out of a study of cytomegalovirus exposure and HLA in healthy donors. The donors were part of the roughly 120-subject validation cohort, which stood apart from the roughly 700-subject first cohort. As for this clone: The antigen is unknown.

Regarding the study as a whole: The study put 160 or so TCR beta chains on its list as cytomegalovirus-associated. A few of the chains that were CMV-associated were confirmed in vitro to be specific for CMV antigens.

The repertoire was sequenced with immunoSEQ multiplex PCR; TCRdb's copy has only in-frame clones and lacks some. The data contain 130,000 or so clones, approximately 89% of them singletons. The TCR comes from a man aged 30-40 years in good health and CMV-seronegative. The specimen sequenced was PBMCs.

The CDR3 reads CASSRLAGASTYEQYF. In DNA, the CDR3 is TGCGCCAGCAGCCGTTTAGCGGGGGCCTCTACCTACGAGCAGTACTTC. The chain has TRBV5-1 and TRBJ2-7; TRBD2 matches 9 bases. This CDR3 is built from 16 residues. V trimming: 4 bases; J trimming: 2 bases; junction bases outside the gene matches: 10. Germline-derived CDR1 and CDR2 are SGHRS and YFSETQ. Together with reference TRBV5-1 and TRBJ2-7, the CDR3 gives the full variable domain: KAGVTQTPRYLIKTRGQQVTLSCSPISGHRSVSWYQQTPGQGLQFLFEYFSETQRNKGNFPGRFSGRQFSNSRSEMNVSTLELGDSALYLCASSRLAGASTYEQYFGPGTRLTVT.